The entry below gives a single T cell receptor (beta chain) sequence along with its context. V was trimmed by 5 bases and J by 4 bases, leaving 12 bases between them. The CDR3 sequence is 13 residues long. In germline, CDR1 is LNHNV, CDR2 YYDKDF (reference sequence). TCRdb's copy holds only in-frame clones and misses some; the assay was immunoSEQ multiplex PCR. The sample holds approximately 2.3 million clones, 85% to 95% seen once. CD4+ cells yielded CD45RA+ naive and CD45RA-negative memory subsets. The data originate from a study of shared clonotypes between healthy human individuals. On the study more broadly: A donor's plate count was three for CD4 naive and three for CD4 memory; CD8 naive had two and CD8 memory one.

V gene TRBV15 combines with J gene TRBJ2-7; no definite D call. The receptor was derived from a man younger than 35 in good health. Some clones in this sample may be carry-over from other donors' samples. The sample consisted of naive CD4+ T cells from PBMCs. Subset given: CD45RA+ positively selected. CDR3 in amino acids: CATSQGSSYEQYF. For the CDR3, the DNA is TGTGCCACCAGCCAAGGGTCTTCGTACGAGCAGTACTTC. The whole variable domain, remainder taken from reference TRBV15 and TRBJ2-7, is DAMVIQNPRYQVTQFGKPVTLSCSQTLNHNVMYWYQQKSSQAPKLLFHYYDKDFNNEADTPDNFQSRRPNTSFCFLDIRSPGLGDTAMYLCATSQGSSYEQYFGPGTRLTVT.